This passage covers 24 T cell receptor beta chains from one sample sequenced in a study of Ad26.COV2.S vaccination and SARS-CoV-2 variants. Noted treatment: some 19 received Ad26.COV2.S at low or high dose, single or two shots; five or six received placebo; per-sample allocation not given. Collection of the samples took place on day 63 after the first injection of vaccine or placebo. TCRdb's table, derived via immunoSEQ multiplex PCR, lists solely in-frame clones and lacks some. The sample has roughly 350,000 clones; less than 90% are singletons. Sequencing was performed on peripheral blood, taken in a trial of Ad26.COV2.S vaccine versus placebo. These receptors were obtained from a person between 18 and 60 years old who received the Ad26.COV2.S COVID-19 vaccine or a placebo.

The chain couples TRBV24-1 to TRBJ1-2; 9 positions agree with TRBD1. Germline trimming cut 7 bases from V and 5 bases from J; bases unmatched to any gene: 4. The germline V gene encodes CDR1 KGHDR and CDR2 SFDVKD. The CDR3 has 13 residues. CDR3 coding DNA: TGTGCCACCAGACAGGGGGCTGGGTATGGCTACACCTTC. Its protein product is CATRQGAGYGYTF.

J is TRBJ2-2 and V is TRBV7-2, with TRBD2 matching over 9 bases. Germline V gene data show CDR1 as SGHTA and CDR2 as FQGNSA. The J segment lost 4 bases and the V segment lost 5 bases, leaving 8 bases of the junction unmatched. This CDR3 is 16 amino acids long. The CDR3 loop reads CASSLRASGATGELFF. In DNA, the CDR3 is TGTGCCAGCAGCCTCAGGGCTAGCGGGGCCACCGGGGAGCTGTTTTTT. The variable domain in full, with the rest retrieved from reference TRBV7-2 and TRBJ2-2, is GAGVSQSPSNKVTEKGKDVELRCDPISGHTALYWYRQSLGQGLEFLIYFQGNSAPDKSGLPSDRFSAERTGGSVSTLTIQRTQQEDSAVYLCASSLRASGATGELFFGEGSRLTVL.

The chain combines TRBV3-1 (or the pseudogene TRBV3-2) with TRBJ2-7; 8 nucleotides align to TRBD1. The germline gives CDR1 LGHDT, CDR2 YNNKEL (reference sequence). The trim removed 2 bases at V and 6 bases at J, leaving 9 bases unmatched. The CDR3 sequence is 15 residues long. In DNA form, the CDR3 reads TGTGCCAGCAGCCAACCTGGACAGGGTTTTGGCGAGCAGTACTTC. As protein: CASSQPGQGFGEQYF.

The chain uses TRBV12-3 or TRBV12-4 and TRBJ1-2; 10 bases fit TRBD1. This CDR3 contains 12 residues. V dropped 8 bases and J dropped 5; count of bases not matched to a gene: 2. The CDR3 DNA reads TGTGCCAGCCGGGGACAGGGGTATGGCTACACCTTC. It specifies CASRGQGYGYTF.

This chain uses TRBV14 with TRBJ2-2; 7 bases fit TRBD2. V shed 5 bases and J 6 bases; nucleotides not matched to a gene: 0. Germline V gives CDR1 SGHDN, CDR2 FVKESK. The CDR3 sequence is 12 residues long. DNA for the CDR3: TGTGCCAGCAGCACTAGCGCCGGGGAGCTGTTTTTT. Amino acids: CASSTSAGELFF.

This clone showed up just a few times. V gene TRBV25-1 combines with J gene TRBJ2-5, with TRBD1 identical over 11 bases. This CDR3 contains 18 residues. V shed 1 base and J 5 bases; nucleotides not matched to a gene: 12. Germline V lookup: CDR1 MGHDK, CDR2 SYGVNS. In DNA, the CDR3 is TGTGCCAGCAGTGAATTTTTCTTAAGGACAGGGGGCCGGGAGACCCAGTACTTC. Translation gives CASSEFFLRTGGRETQYF.

The chain combines TRBV5-6 with TRBJ1-2, with TRBD1 identical over 8 bases. V shed 0 bases, J shed 8 bases, and the junction held 3 bases outside the gene matches. In germline, CDR1 is SGHDT, CDR2 YYEEEE. This CDR3 has 13 residues. CDR3 coding DNA: TGTGCCAGCAGCTTGGGGACAGGGAGGGGCTACACCTTC. This encodes CASSLGTGRGYTF.

This clone was picked up one time. The chain is built from TRBV4-1 and TRBJ2-7, with no clear D. The CDR3 covers 15 residues. With 0 bases removed from V and 0 bases from J, the gap between germline ends came to 9 bases. In germline, CDR1 is MGHRA, CDR2 YSYEKL. The CDR3 loop reads CASSQEQPYSYEQYF. In DNA form, the CDR3 reads TGCGCCAGCAGCCAAGAACAGCCGTACTCCTACGAGCAGTACTTC.

V and J are TRBV29-1 and TRBJ1-2; 7 nucleotides agree with TRBD1. Trimming cost V 5 bases and J 6 bases; bases outside gene matches: 9. This CDR3 contains 13 residues. Looked up from germline, CDR1 is SQVTM and CDR2 is ANQGSEA. CDR3 amino acids: CSVTTGVGHGYTF. The CDR3 coding sequence is TGCAGCGTTACTACAGGGGTCGGGCATGGCTACACCTTC.

The chain combines TRBV28 with TRBJ1-4, with unresolved D. The CDR3 length is 15 residues. CDR1 is MDHEN and CDR2 is SYDVKM in the germline V gene. Trimming left V 5 bases short and J 0 bases short, with 10 bases between. CDR3 in DNA: TGTGCCAGCAGTCCCCAGGTAGCAACTAATGAAAAACTGTTTTTT. Protein product: CASSPQVATNEKLFF.

The chain is built from TRBV2 and TRBJ2-1; the D is unclear. CDR3 size: 16 residues. V dropped 0 bases and J dropped 4 bases, with 13 bases sitting between them. Germline CDR1 is SNHLY and CDR2 is FYNNEI. The DNA for the CDR3 is TGTGCCAGCAGTGAAGCGAACCCTCCCCCTTACAATGAGCAGTTCTTC. Translated: CASSEANPPPYNEQFF. The variable domain in full, with the rest retrieved from reference TRBV2 and TRBJ2-1, is EPEVTQTPSHQVTQMGQEVILRCVPISNHLYFYWYRQILGQKVEFLVSFYNNEISEKSEIFDDQFSVERPDGSNFTLKIRSTKLEDSAMYFCASSEANPPPYNEQFFGPGTRLTVL.

J is TRBJ2-1 and V is TRBV5-1; TRBD2 agrees at 14 bases. Germline CDR1 reads SGHRS; CDR2 reads YFSETQ. CDR3 length: 20 amino acids. Losses at the gene ends were 0 bases for V and 5 bases for J; bases not matched to a gene: 13. The CDR3: CASSLAGGLAGAGPHNEQFF. The CDR3 region has the DNA TGCGCCAGCAGCTTGGCCGGGGGACTAGCGGGGGCTGGCCCACACAATGAGCAGTTCTTC. Full variable domain (remainder filled in from reference TRBV5-1 and TRBJ2-1): KAGVTQTPRYLIKTRGQQVTLSCSPISGHRSVSWYQQTPGQGLQFLFEYFSETQRNKGNFPGRFSGRQFSNSRSEMNVSTLELGDSALYLCASSLAGGLAGAGPHNEQFFGPGTRLTVL.

This clone was counted once. The gene calls are TRBV7-9 and TRBJ1-2, with a possible D match to TRBD1 (6 bases). Trimming pared 1 base from V and 6 bases from J, leaving 9 bases between. Germline assignment: CDR1 SEHNR and CDR2 FQNEAQ (reference sequence). The CDR3 has 13 residues. In nucleotides, the CDR3 is TGTGCCAGCAGCTTAGGGGGGCTTAATGGCTACACCTTC. Its protein product is CASSLGGLNGYTF.

J is TRBJ2-1 and V is TRBV9; a weak D match, TRBD2 (6 bases). The CDR3 covers 16 residues. V lost 0 bases to trimming and J lost 2 bases, with 12 bases between them. Germline CDR1 reads SGDLS; CDR2 reads YYNGEE. This chain's CDR3 is CASSVEGGITYNEQFF. The CDR3 region has the DNA TGTGCCAGCAGCGTAGAGGGCGGGATCACCTACAATGAGCAGTTCTTC.

The chain uses TRBV7-2 and TRBJ2-2, with D possibly TRBD2 on 5 matching bases. There are 18 residues in the CDR3. Germline V gene lookup returns CDR1 SGHTA and CDR2 FQGNSA. V was pared by 0 bases and J by 4 bases, with 18 bases between. CDR3: CASSLAPVGRTSTGELFF. The CDR3 DNA reads TGTGCCAGCAGCTTAGCTCCGGTGGGGAGAACTTCCACCGGGGAGCTGTTTTTT.

This clone has just one count. The chain has TRBV7-2 and TRBJ1-3; tentative D call: TRBD1 (6 bases). From germline, CDR1 is SGHTA and CDR2 FQGNSA. V dropped 5 bases and J dropped 3 bases, with 17 bases sitting between them. The CDR3 has 16 residues. For the CDR3, the DNA is TGTGCCAGCAGCCCCCCAGGGGTTAGGAATGGAAACACCATATATTTT. Protein product: CASSPPGVRNGNTIYF.

CDR3 in DNA: TGTGCCATCAGTGCCCGGGAGGTGCAGAATGAGCAGTTCTTC. Protein product: CAISAREVQNEQFF. This chain connects TRBV10-3 to TRBJ2-1; TRBD2 aligns across 7 bases. Germline trimming cut 4 bases from V and 7 bases from J; bases unmatched to any gene: 7. The CDR3 has 14 amino acids. Germline CDR1 ENHRY, CDR2 SYGVKD.

The chain joins TRBV28 to TRBJ2-1, with D tentatively TRBD1 or TRBD2 (5 bases each). V lost 4 bases, J lost 7 bases, and 8 bases lay in between. The germline gives CDR1 MDHEN, CDR2 SYDVKM. CDR3 length: 12 residues. CDR3 residues: CASSWRTNEQFF. DNA for the CDR3: TGTGCCAGCAGTTGGAGGACAAATGAGCAGTTCTTC.

This chain joins TRBV4-3 and TRBJ1-5; 9 bases map to TRBD1. The germline V gene encodes CDR1 LGHNA and CDR2 YSLEER. V lost 1 base and J lost 2; bases outside the gene matches: 0. The CDR3 runs 15 residues. CDR3 loop: CASSQGTGGNQPQHF. Written as DNA, the CDR3 is TGCGCCAGCAGCCAAGGGACAGGGGGCAATCAGCCCCAGCATTTT.

The J gene is TRBJ2-7, the V gene TRBV7-6; a possible D gene is TRBD1 (5 bases). CDR3 length: 14 residues. From germline, CDR1 is SGHVS and CDR2 FNYEAQ. The V and J ends lost 1 base and 1 base respectively, with 8 bases between them. This CDR3 is CASSLEGWSYEQYF. The CDR3 DNA follows: TGTGCCAGCAGCTTAGAGGGGTGGTCCTACGAGCAGTACTTC.

The chain employs TRBV5-6 and TRBJ2-7, with TRBD1 as a possible D gene (6 bases). From germline, CDR1 is SGHDT and CDR2 YYEEEE. Trimming shortened V by 0 bases and J by 1 base, and 11 bases separated the two germline ends. The CDR3 length is 15 residues. The CDR3 reads CASSLGGTLSYEQYF. DNA of the CDR3: TGTGCCAGCAGCTTGGGGGGGACACTTTCCTACGAGCAGTACTTC. Full variable domain (remainder filled in from reference TRBV5-6 and TRBJ2-7): DAGVTQSPTHLIKTRGQQVTLRCSPKSGHDTVSWYQQALGQGPQFIFQYYEEEERQRGNFPDRFSGHQFPNYSSELNVNALLLGDSALYLCASSLGGTLSYEQYFGPGTRLTVT.

The V gene is TRBV27, the J gene TRBJ2-3; 7 nucleotides match TRBD1. Germline values: CDR1 MNHEY, CDR2 SMNVEV (reference sequence). CDR3 length: 18 amino acids. The J segment lost 1 base and the V segment lost 1 base, leaving 11 bases of the junction unmatched. In nucleotides, the CDR3 is TGTGCCAGCAGTTTATATTCCCACCGACAGGGAGGCACAGATACGCAGTATTTT. Residues: CASSLYSHRQGGTDTQYF.

This chain connects TRBV18 to TRBJ1-3, with D uncertain. From germline, CDR1 is KGHSH and CDR2 LQKENI. With 3 bases removed from V and 2 bases from J, the gap between germline ends came to 8 bases. CDR3 size: 14 residues. In DNA form, the CDR3 reads TGTGCCAGCTCACCGTCCGCAGCTGGAAACACCATATATTTT. It is translated as CASSPSAAGNTIYF.

This sequence joins TRBV11-2 and TRBJ1-3; no definite D call. V was cut by 6 bases and J by 4 bases, with 16 bases left in between. CDR1 and CDR2 (germline): SGHAT, FQNNGV. CDR3 length equals 15 residues. The chain's CDR3 is CASSSDTLVGNTIYF. DNA for the CDR3: TGTGCCAGCAGTAGCGACACCCTAGTGGGAAACACCATATATTTT.